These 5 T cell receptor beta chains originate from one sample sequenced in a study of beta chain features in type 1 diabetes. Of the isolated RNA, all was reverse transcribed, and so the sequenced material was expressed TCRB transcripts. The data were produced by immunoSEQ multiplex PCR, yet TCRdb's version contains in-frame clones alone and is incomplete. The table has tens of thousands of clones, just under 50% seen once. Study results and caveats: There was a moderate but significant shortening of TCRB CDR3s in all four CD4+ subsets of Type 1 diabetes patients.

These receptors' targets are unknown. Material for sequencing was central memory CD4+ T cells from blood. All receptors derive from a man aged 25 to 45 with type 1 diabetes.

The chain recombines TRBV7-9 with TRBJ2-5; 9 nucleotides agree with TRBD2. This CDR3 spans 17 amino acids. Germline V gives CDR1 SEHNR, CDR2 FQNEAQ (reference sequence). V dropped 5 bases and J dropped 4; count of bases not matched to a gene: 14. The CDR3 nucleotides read TGTGCCAGCAGCCCCCGGGGTAGCGGGAGAGTGGGAGAGACCCAGTACTTC. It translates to CASSPRGSGRVGETQYF. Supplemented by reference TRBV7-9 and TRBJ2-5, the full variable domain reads DTGVSQNPRHKITKRGQNVTFRCDPISEHNRLYWYRQTLGQGPEFLTYFQNEAQLEKSRLLSDRFSAERPKGSFSTLEIQRTEQGDSAMYLCASSPRGSGRVGETQYFGPGTRLLVL.

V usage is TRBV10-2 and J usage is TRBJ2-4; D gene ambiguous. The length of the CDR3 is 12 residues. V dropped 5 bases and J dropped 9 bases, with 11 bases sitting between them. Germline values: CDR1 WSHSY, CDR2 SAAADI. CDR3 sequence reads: CASSLDSGIQYF. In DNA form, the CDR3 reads TGCGCCAGCAGTCTCGACTCGGGCATTCAGTACTTC.

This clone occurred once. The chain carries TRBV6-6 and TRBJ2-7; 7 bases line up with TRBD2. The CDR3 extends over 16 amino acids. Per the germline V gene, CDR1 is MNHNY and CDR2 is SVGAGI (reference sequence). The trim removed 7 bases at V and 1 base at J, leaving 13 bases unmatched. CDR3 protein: CASTPRGSGVSYEQYF. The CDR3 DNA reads TGTGCCAGCACCCCGCGGGGGAGCGGGGTATCCTACGAGCAGTACTTC.

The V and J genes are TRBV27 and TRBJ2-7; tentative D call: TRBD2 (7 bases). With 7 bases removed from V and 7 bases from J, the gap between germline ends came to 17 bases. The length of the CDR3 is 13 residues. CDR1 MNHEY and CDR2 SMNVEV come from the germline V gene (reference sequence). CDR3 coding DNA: TGTGCCAGCACCTCGGACAGAGCGGGAGAGCAGTACTTC. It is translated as CASTSDRAGEQYF.

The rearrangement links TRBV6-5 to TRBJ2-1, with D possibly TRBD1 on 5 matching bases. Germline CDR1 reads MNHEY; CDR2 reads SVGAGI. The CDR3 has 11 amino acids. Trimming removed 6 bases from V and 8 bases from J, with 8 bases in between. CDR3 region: CASRRQYEQFF. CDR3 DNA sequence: TGTGCCAGCAGAAGACAGTATGAGCAGTTCTTC.